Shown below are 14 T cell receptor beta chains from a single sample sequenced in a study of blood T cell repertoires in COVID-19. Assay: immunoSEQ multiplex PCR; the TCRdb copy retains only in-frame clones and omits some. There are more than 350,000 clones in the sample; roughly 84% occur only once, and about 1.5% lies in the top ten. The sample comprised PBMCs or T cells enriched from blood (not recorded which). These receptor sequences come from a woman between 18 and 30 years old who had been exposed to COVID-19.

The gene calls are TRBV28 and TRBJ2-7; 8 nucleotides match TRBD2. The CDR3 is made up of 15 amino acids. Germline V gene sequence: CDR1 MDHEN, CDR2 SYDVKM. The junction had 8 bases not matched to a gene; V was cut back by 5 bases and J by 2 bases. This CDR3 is CASSTPGGGAYEQYF. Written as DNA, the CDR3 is TGTGCCAGCAGTACCCCGGGGGGGGGAGCCTACGAGCAGTACTTC.

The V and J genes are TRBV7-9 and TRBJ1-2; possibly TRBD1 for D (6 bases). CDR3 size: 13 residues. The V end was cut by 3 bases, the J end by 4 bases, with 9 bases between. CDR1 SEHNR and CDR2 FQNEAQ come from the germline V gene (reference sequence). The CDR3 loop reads CASSLNRAYGYTF. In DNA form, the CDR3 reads TGTGCCAGCAGCTTGAACAGGGCCTATGGCTACACCTTC.

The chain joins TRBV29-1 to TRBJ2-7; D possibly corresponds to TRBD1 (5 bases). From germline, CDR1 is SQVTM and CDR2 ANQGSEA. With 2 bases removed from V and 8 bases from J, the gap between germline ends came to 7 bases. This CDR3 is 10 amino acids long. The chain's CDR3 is CSVEQGQQYF. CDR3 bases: TGCAGCGTTGAACAGGGTCAGCAGTACTTC.

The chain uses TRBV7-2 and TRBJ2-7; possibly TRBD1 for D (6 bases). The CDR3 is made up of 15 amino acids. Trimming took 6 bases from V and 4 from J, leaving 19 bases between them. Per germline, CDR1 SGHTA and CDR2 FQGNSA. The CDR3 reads CASRPWDNPIYEQYF. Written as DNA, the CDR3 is TGTGCCAGCAGGCCTTGGGACAATCCAATTTACGAGCAGTACTTC.

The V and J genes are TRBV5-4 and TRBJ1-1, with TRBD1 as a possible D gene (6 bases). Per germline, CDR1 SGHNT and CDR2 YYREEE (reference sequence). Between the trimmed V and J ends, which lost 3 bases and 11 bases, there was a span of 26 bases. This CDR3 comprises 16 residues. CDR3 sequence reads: CASSSQGRGIQQMAFF. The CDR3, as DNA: TGTGCCAGCAGCTCCCAGGGGCGCGGTATTCAGCAAATGGCTTTCTTT.

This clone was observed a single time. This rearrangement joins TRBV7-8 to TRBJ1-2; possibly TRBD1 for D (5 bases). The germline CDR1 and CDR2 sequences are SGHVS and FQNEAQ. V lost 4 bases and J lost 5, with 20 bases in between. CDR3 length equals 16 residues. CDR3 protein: CASSYQKTGGIYGYTF. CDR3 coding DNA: TGTGCCAGCAGCTACCAAAAAACAGGAGGGATATATGGCTACACCTTC.

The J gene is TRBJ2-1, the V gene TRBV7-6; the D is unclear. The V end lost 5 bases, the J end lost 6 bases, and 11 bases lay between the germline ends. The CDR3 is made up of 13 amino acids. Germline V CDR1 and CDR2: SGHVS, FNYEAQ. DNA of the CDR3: TGTGCCAGCAGCAGCTATAAGTCCAATGAGCAGTTCTTC. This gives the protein CASSSYKSNEQFF.

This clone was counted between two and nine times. The CDR3 loop reads CASSTVGSGQDSSYEQYF. CDR3 DNA: TGTGCCAGTAGTACAGTGGGGTCCGGACAGGATAGCTCCTACGAGCAGTACTTC. V gene TRBV19 combines with J gene TRBJ2-7; 7 bases fit TRBD1. Germline values: CDR1 LNHDA, CDR2 SQIVND (reference sequence). The CDR3 spans 18 residues. V was clipped by 4 bases and J by 0 bases; unmatched bases: 15. The variable domain in full, with the rest retrieved from reference TRBV19 and TRBJ2-7, is DGGITQSPKYLFRKEGQNVTLSCEQNLNHDAMYWYRQDPGQGLRLIYYSQIVNDFQKGDIAEGYSVSREKKESFPLTVTSAQKNPTAFYLCASSTVGSGQDSSYEQYFGPGTRLTVT.

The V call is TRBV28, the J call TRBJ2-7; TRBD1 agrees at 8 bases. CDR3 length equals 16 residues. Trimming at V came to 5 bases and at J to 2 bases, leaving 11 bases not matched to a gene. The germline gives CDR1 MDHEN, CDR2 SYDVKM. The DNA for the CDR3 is TGTGCCAGCAGTCCCCCGGGGACAGGTGTGACCTACGAGCAGTACTTC. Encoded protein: CASSPPGTGVTYEQYF.

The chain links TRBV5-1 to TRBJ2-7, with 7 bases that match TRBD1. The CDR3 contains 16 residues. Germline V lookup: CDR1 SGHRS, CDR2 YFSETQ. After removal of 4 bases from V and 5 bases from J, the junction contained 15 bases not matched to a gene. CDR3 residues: CASSPKGGLGVDEQYF. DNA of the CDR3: TGCGCCAGCAGCCCAAAAGGGGGCCTCGGGGTCGACGAGCAGTACTTC.

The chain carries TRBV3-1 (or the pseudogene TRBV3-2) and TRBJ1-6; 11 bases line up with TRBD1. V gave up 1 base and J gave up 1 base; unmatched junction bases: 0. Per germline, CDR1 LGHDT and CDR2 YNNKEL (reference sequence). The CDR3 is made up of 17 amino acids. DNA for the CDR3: TGTGCCAGCAGCCAAGGGGACAGGGGGTCCTATAATTCACCCCTCCACTTT. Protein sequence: CASSQGDRGSYNSPLHF.

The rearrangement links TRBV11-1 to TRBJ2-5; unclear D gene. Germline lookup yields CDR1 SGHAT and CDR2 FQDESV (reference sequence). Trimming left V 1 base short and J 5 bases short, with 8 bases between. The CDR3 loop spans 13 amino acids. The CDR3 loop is CASSLVARETQYF. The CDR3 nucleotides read TGTGCCAGCAGCTTAGTCGCGAGGGAGACCCAGTACTTC.

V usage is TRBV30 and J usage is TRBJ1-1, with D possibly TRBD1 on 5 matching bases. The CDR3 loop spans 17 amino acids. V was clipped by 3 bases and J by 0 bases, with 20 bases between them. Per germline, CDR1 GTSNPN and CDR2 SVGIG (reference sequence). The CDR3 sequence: CAWRGKEGPPMNTEAFF. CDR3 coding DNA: TGTGCCTGGAGGGGGAAGGAGGGGCCCCCGATGAACACTGAAGCTTTCTTT.

The CDR3 nucleotides read TGTGCCAGCAGCCCCCCAGGAGGGGCCACCTCCTACGAGCAGTACTTC. Translation gives CASSPPGGATSYEQYF. This chain connects TRBV5-4 to TRBJ2-7, with TRBD2 as a possible D gene (6 bases). V gave up 4 bases and J gave up 0 bases, with 17 bases separating them. The CDR3 has 16 residues. Germline loops: CDR1 SGHNT, CDR2 YYREEE (reference sequence).